These 20 T cell receptor beta chains were all obtained from the same sample, sequenced in a study of T cell responses to AZD1222 COVID-19 vaccine. Sequenced by immunoSEQ multiplex PCR; TCRdb stores in-frame clones only, minus some. This sample has about 99,000 clones, with 90% found just once. The material sequenced was peripheral blood, taken on day 0 of AZD1222 vaccination. The receptor set was obtained from an adult in good health.

V gene TRBV2 combines with J gene TRBJ2-7; D is unresolved. This CDR3 has 14 amino acids. The V and J ends lost 1 base and 0 bases respectively, with 7 bases between them. Germline V lookup: CDR1 SNHLY, CDR2 FYNNEI. CDR3 nucleotide sequence: TGTGCCAGCAGTGAAGTACGAGCCTCCTACGAGCAGTACTTC. It translates to CASSEVRASYEQYF.

V usage is TRBV6-5 and J usage is TRBJ1-6, with D possibly matching TRBD1 (5 bases). This CDR3 comprises 14 residues. Germline CDR1 MNHEY, CDR2 SVGAGI. V was cut by 1 base and J by 5 bases, with 6 bases left in between. This chain's CDR3 is CASSYLTDNSPLHF. CDR3 in DNA: TGTGCCAGCAGTTACTTGACAGATAATTCACCCCTCCACTTT.

The chain combines TRBV10-3 with TRBJ2-1; D unclear. The CDR3 has 13 amino acids. V was pared by 3 bases and J by 7 bases, with 10 bases between. Per the germline V gene, CDR1 is ENHRY and CDR2 is SYGVKD. The chain's CDR3 is CAISDPSRNEQFF. The CDR3 coding sequence is TGTGCCATCAGTGACCCTAGTAGGAATGAGCAGTTCTTC.

A single count supports this clone. This rearrangement joins TRBV2 to TRBJ1-2; possibly TRBD1 for D (5 bases). Trimming pared 5 bases from V and 8 bases from J, leaving 12 bases between. The CDR3 contains 12 residues. Germline V lookup: CDR1 SNHLY, CDR2 FYNNEI. CDR3 DNA sequence: TGTGCCAGCAGTTCGGGGGGGATCGGCTACACCTTC. It codes for CASSSGGIGYTF.

CDR3 nucleotide sequence: TGTGCCAGCAGCCGTCCGACTAGCGGGTACCAAGAGACCCAGTACTTC. This gives the protein CASSRPTSGYQETQYF. The chain employs TRBV5-6 and TRBJ2-5, with 10 nucleotides matching TRBD2. Germline assignment: CDR1 SGHDT and CDR2 YYEEEE. The V segment lost 4 bases and the J segment 0 bases; nucleotides outside the gene matches: 6. The CDR3 loop spans 16 amino acids.

The rearrangement joins TRBV15 to TRBJ1-5, with 7 bases that match TRBD1. V trimming: 2 bases; J trimming: 1 base; junction bases outside the gene matches: 8. The CDR3 is 17 amino acids. In germline, CDR1 is LNHNV, CDR2 YYDKDF (reference sequence). The CDR3 coding sequence is TGTGCCACCAGCAGAACCCGGACAGGATCAAGCAATCAGCCCCAGCATTTT. Residues: CATSRTRTGSSNQPQHF.

The V gene is TRBV7-9, the J gene TRBJ1-3; the D gene is possibly TRBD1 (5 bases). This CDR3 has 18 residues. The V gene lost 4 bases and the J gene lost 7 bases, with 26 bases spanning the gap. Germline lookup yields CDR1 SEHNR and CDR2 FQNEAQ (reference sequence). As DNA, the CDR3 is TGTGCCAGCAGCTCTAGCTCCCGGAGAGGACGGCGGGGGAACACCATATATTTT. Its translation is CASSSSSRRGRRGNTIYF.

The J gene is TRBJ2-1, the V gene TRBV6-2 or TRBV6-3; perhaps TRBD2 as D (6 bases). Trimming took 2 bases from V and 8 from J, leaving 16 bases between them. The germline CDR1 and CDR2 sequences are MNHEY and SVGEGT. There are 15 residues in the CDR3. The CDR3 DNA is TGTGCCAGCAGTTACGGCCCGGGGGAGGTGGATGAGCAGTTCTTC. Protein product: CASSYGPGEVDEQFF.

The chain employs TRBV6-6 and TRBJ1-1, with unresolved D. Trimming shortened V by 7 bases and J by 1 base, and 10 bases separated the two germline ends. The CDR3 has 13 amino acids. Germline CDR1 is MNHNY and CDR2 is SVGAGI (reference sequence). Written as DNA, the CDR3 is TGTGCCAGCAACGATGCTCCGAACACTGAAGCTTTCTTT. It specifies CASNDAPNTEAFF.

The CDR3 DNA sequence: TGTGCCAGCAGCTCGAAAGGGACTGAAGCTTTCTTT. This translates into CASSSKGTEAFF. The V and J genes are TRBV6-2 or TRBV6-3 and TRBJ1-1; D ambiguous. The CDR3 runs 12 residues. CDR1 MNHEY and CDR2 SVGEGT come from the germline V gene. Trimming stripped 6 bases from V and 5 bases from J, with 10 bases between.

The count of this clone is one. This chain joins TRBV7-3 and TRBJ2-2, with 7 bases fitting TRBD1. Germline V gives CDR1 SGHTA, CDR2 FQGTGA. V dropped 10 bases and J dropped 0; count of bases not matched to a gene: 2. The CDR3 length is 13 residues. CDR3 in DNA: TGTGCCAAGGGACAGCCGAACACCGGGGAGCTGTTTTTT. This gives the protein CAKGQPNTGELFF.

The chain employs TRBV11-2 and TRBJ2-1; no clear D gene. CDR1 and CDR2 from the germline V gene are SGHAT and FQNNGV. CDR3 size: 13 residues. Trimming stripped 5 bases from V and 13 bases from J, with 18 bases between. The CDR3 region is CASSPLTPGGQFF. The CDR3 DNA reads as TGTGCCAGCAGCCCCCTGACTCCCGGTGGTCAGTTCTTC. Combining the CDR3 with reference TRBV11-2 and TRBJ2-1 gives the whole variable domain EAGVAQSPRYKIIEKRQSVAFWCNPISGHATLYWYQQILGQGPKLLIQFQNNGVVDDSQLPKDRFSAERLKGVDSTLKIQPAKLEDSAVYLCASSPLTPGGQFFGPGTRLTVL.

The chain uses TRBV6-5 and TRBJ1-3, with TRBD1 as a possible D gene (6 bases). The CDR3 covers 11 residues. Germline assignment: CDR1 MNHEY and CDR2 SVGAGI. Trimming stripped 7 bases from V and 9 bases from J, with 10 bases between. DNA for the CDR3: TGTGCCAGCACGGGGGGCGGCACCATATATTTT. Translation: CASTGGGTIYF.

V gene TRBV28 combines with J gene TRBJ1-4; D is uncertain. The CDR3 consists of 13 residues. V was trimmed by 4 bases and J by 6 bases, leaving 9 bases between them. Germline CDR1 is MDHEN and CDR2 is SYDVKM. CDR3 bases: TGTGCCAGCAGTTCCCCCCAGCATGAAAAACTGTTTTTT. Protein product: CASSSPQHEKLFF.

The V gene is TRBV28, the J gene TRBJ1-5; 10 nucleotides agree with TRBD1. The CDR3 runs to 13 residues. The germline V gene has CDR1 MDHEN and CDR2 SYDVKM. V was pared by 10 bases and J by 6 bases, with 6 bases of the junction left unmatched. The chain's CDR3 is CATDRGPGQPQHF. CDR3 DNA sequence: TGTGCCACCGACAGGGGGCCGGGTCAGCCCCAGCATTTT.

The chain links TRBV29-1 to TRBJ2-7; 11 nucleotides align to TRBD2. With 2 bases clipped from V and 6 bases from J, the junction kept 3 bases outside the gene matches. The germline V gene has CDR1 SQVTM and CDR2 ANQGSEA. The CDR3 is 13 amino acids. The CDR3 region is CSVEIAGGSEQYF. CDR3 nucleotide sequence: TGCAGCGTTGAAATAGCGGGGGGGAGCGAGCAGTACTTC.

The chain employs TRBV3-1 (or the pseudogene TRBV3-2) and TRBJ1-2; D ambiguous. Trimming removed 1 base at V and 0 bases at J, with 12 bases between. Looked up from germline, CDR1 is LGHDT and CDR2 is YNNKEL (reference sequence). This CDR3 is 16 amino acids long. The CDR3 here is CASSQGTSPANYGYTF. The CDR3 bases are TGTGCCAGCAGCCAAGGAACGTCTCCAGCTAACTATGGCTACACCTTC.

V gene TRBV7-9 combines with J gene TRBJ1-5; D call uncertain. CDR3 length: 15 amino acids. The V end lost 5 bases, the J end lost 2 bases, and 13 bases lay between the germline ends. Germline loops: CDR1 SEHNR, CDR2 FQNEAQ (reference sequence). The CDR3 reads CASSPTGGGNQPQHF. CDR3 DNA: TGTGCCAGCAGCCCGACCGGTGGTGGCAATCAGCCCCAGCATTTT.

The rearrangement joins TRBV7-2 to TRBJ1-2; D not certain. CDR1 is SGHTA, CDR2 FQGNSA, per germline. The CDR3 is 13 residues long. Trimming left V 2 bases short and J 10 bases short, with 14 bases between. The CDR3 nucleotides are TGTGCCAGCAGCTTACGAGGCGCCGCTGACTACACCTTC. Amino acid sequence: CASSLRGAADYTF.

The chain joins TRBV29-1 to TRBJ2-5; 10 nucleotides align to TRBD2. Trimming at V came to 7 bases and at J to 4 bases, leaving 6 bases not matched to a gene. This CDR3 comprises 13 residues. Per germline, CDR1 SQVTM and CDR2 ANQGSEA. The CDR3 sequence: CSARLAGVETQYF. In DNA form, the CDR3 reads TGCAGCGCGAGGCTAGCGGGGGTAGAGACCCAGTACTTC.